This TCR beta chain was found in a study of blood T cell repertoires in COVID-19. Looking at the study overall: PBMCs, B-cell-depleted T cells, or T cells provided the cDNA or gDNA that made up the material.

The data were produced by immunoSEQ multiplex PCR, yet TCRdb's version contains in-frame clones alone and is incomplete. This sample yields 150,000 or so clones, of which roughly 88% are seen a single time; 5.2% belongs to the top ten. The length of the CDR3 is 15 residues. Trimming took 0 bases from V and 5 from J; bases not matched to a gene: 6. Germline-derived CDR1 and CDR2 are SGHRS and YFSETQ. Sequencing was performed on PBMCs or T cells enriched from blood (not recorded which). The receptor's source is a man in his sixties or seventies who had been exposed to COVID-19. V and J are TRBV5-1 and TRBJ1-2; TRBD1 aligns across 8 bases. CDR3: CASSLGYGQGYGYTF. The CDR3 coding sequence is TGCGCCAGCAGCTTGGGATATGGACAGGGATATGGCTACACCTTC.